A single sample is the source of the 24 T cell receptor beta chains below, sequenced in a study of brain metastases from non-small cell lung cancer. Sequencing used immunoSEQ multiplex PCR; TCRdb keeps in-frame clones, though not all of them. Of around 4,500 clones listed, roughly 90% are singletons. Sequencing used primary lung tumor tissue. These receptors were taken from a donor aged 40 or over with non-small cell lung cancer.

This chain connects TRBV4-3 to TRBJ2-1; 7 positions match TRBD2. V dropped 3 bases and J dropped 12; count of bases not matched to a gene: 11. CDR1 and CDR2 from the germline V gene are LGHNA and YSLEER. CDR3 length: 14 residues. As DNA, the CDR3 is TGCGCCAGCAGCCAGGGAGGGTTGGGTTATCGGCAGTTCTTC. This translates into CASSQGGLGYRQFF.

The gene calls are TRBV7-2 and TRBJ2-5; 7 bases are a match to TRBD2. Germline CDR1 reads SGHTA; CDR2 reads FQGNSA. CDR3 length: 17 amino acids. The trim removed 1 base at V and 4 bases at J, leaving 12 bases unmatched. CDR3 coding DNA: TGTGCCAGCAGCTTAGACCGTACGGCAGGGAGGGGAGAGACCCAGTACTTC. Protein sequence: CASSLDRTAGRGETQYF.

J is TRBJ2-7 and V is TRBV7-2, with a weak D call TRBD2 (5 bases). CDR3 length: 16 amino acids. CDR1 and CDR2 from the germline V gene are SGHTA and FQGNSA. V dropped 2 bases and J dropped 2 bases, with 16 bases sitting between them. The CDR3 coding sequence is TGTGCCAGCAGCTTACGTGAGTCCCGGGGAACCTACGAGCAGTACTTC. The encoded protein is CASSLRESRGTYEQYF. Looking up the rest from reference TRBV7-2 and TRBJ2-7 gives the full variable domain: GAGVSQSPSNKVTEKGKDVELRCDPISGHTALYWYRQSLGQGLEFLIYFQGNSAPDKSGLPSDRFSAERTGGSVSTLTIQRTQQEDSAVYLCASSLRESRGTYEQYFGPGTRLTVT.

This chain joins TRBV11-2 and TRBJ2-7, with D uncertain. Trimming left V 1 base short and J 2 bases short, with 15 bases between. The CDR3 contains 16 residues. CDR1 and CDR2 from the germline V gene are SGHAT and FQNNGV. The CDR3 sequence: CASSLVGGQGAYEQYF. For the CDR3, the DNA is TGTGCCAGCAGCTTAGTAGGCGGTCAAGGTGCCTACGAGCAGTACTTC.

This clone was detected only once. This chain connects TRBV28 to TRBJ2-7, with TRBD2 matching over 8 bases. Germline trimming cut 5 bases from V and 3 bases from J; bases unmatched to any gene: 6. The length of the CDR3 is 14 residues. Germline V gene data show CDR1 as MDHEN and CDR2 as SYDVKM. The CDR3 loop reads CASSRTGGIYEQYF. CDR3 bases: TGTGCCAGCAGTCGTACGGGGGGGATCTACGAGCAGTACTTC.

CDR3 DNA: TGCGCCAGCAGCTGGCCCTCTAGGGATGAGCAGTTCTTC. It encodes CASSWPSRDEQFF. The genes are TRBV5-1 and TRBJ2-1; D ambiguous. Trimming stripped 3 bases from V and 8 bases from J, with 12 bases between. This CDR3 contains 13 residues. Germline values: CDR1 SGHRS, CDR2 YFSETQ. Full variable domain (outside the CDR3, taken from reference TRBV5-1 and TRBJ2-1): KAGVTQTPRYLIKTRGQQVTLSCSPISGHRSVSWYQQTPGQGLQFLFEYFSETQRNKGNFPGRFSGRQFSNSRSEMNVSTLELGDSALYLCASSWPSRDEQFFGPGTRLTVL.

This clone is deemed large. CDR3 residues: CASSSFVNQPQHF. The CDR3 DNA is TGTGCCAGCAGCTCGTTCGTGAATCAGCCCCAGCATTTT. The V call is TRBV7-2, the J call TRBJ1-5; D gene uncertain. The CDR3 sequence is 13 residues long. CDR1 SGHTA and CDR2 FQGNSA come from the germline V gene. Trimming shortened V by 4 bases and J by 4 bases, and 8 bases separated the two germline ends.

This clone was detected only a few times. This chain joins TRBV7-8 and TRBJ2-7, with 9 bases that match TRBD2. V was clipped by 1 base and J by 4 bases; unmatched bases: 5. CDR3 length equals 15 residues. Germline CDR1 is SGHVS and CDR2 is FQNEAQ. CDR3 sequence reads: CASSLESSGVYEQYF. CDR3 coding DNA: TGTGCCAGCAGCTTAGAGTCTAGCGGGGTTTACGAGCAGTACTTC.

The chain links TRBV2 to TRBJ2-3; 9 bases agree with TRBD2. Germline trimming cut 11 bases from V and 5 bases from J; bases unmatched to any gene: 14. This CDR3 is built from 15 residues. Germline V gene lookup returns CDR1 SNHLY and CDR2 FYNNEI. The CDR3 DNA reads TGTGCCCGGGGGGCTAGCGGGAATTTCGGAGATACGCAGTATTTT. This encodes CARGASGNFGDTQYF.

To note about this clone: This CDR3 is also generated by other DNA sequences in the sample. This chain joins TRBV29-1 and TRBJ2-3; 8 positions agree with TRBD2. The J segment lost 6 bases and the V segment lost 1 base, leaving 18 bases of the junction unmatched. Germline V CDR1 and CDR2: SQVTM, ANQGSEA. CDR3 size: 18 residues. The CDR3 DNA sequence: TGCAGCGTTGAAGGGGAAACTAGCGGAAGGCCCCCGCCGGATACGCAGTATTTT. Protein product: CSVEGETSGRPPPDTQYF.

This rearrangement joins TRBV10-1 to TRBJ2-7, with TRBD1 matching over 7 bases. This CDR3 comprises 13 residues. Unmatched junction bases numbered 4, after V lost 6 bases and J lost 2 bases. CDR1 is WNHNN and CDR2 is SYGVQD in the germline V gene (reference sequence). This chain's CDR3 is CASRGTDPYEQYF. The DNA for the CDR3 is TGCGCCAGCAGGGGGACAGACCCCTACGAGCAGTACTTC.

The V and J genes are TRBV10-1 and TRBJ2-2; the D gene is possibly TRBD1 (5 bases). Germline CDR1 and CDR2: WNHNN and SYGVQD (reference sequence). The V gene lost 5 bases and the J gene lost 6 bases, with 10 bases spanning the gap. The CDR3 extends over 13 amino acids. The DNA for the CDR3 is TGCGCCAGCAGTCAGGGTGACTCCGGGGAGCTGTTTTTT. Translated: CASSQGDSGELFF.

This chain joins TRBV19 and TRBJ2-3; 9 bases fit TRBD1. Germline trimming cut 4 bases from V and 3 bases from J; bases unmatched to any gene: 5. The V gene's germline CDR1 is LNHDA and CDR2 SQIVND (reference sequence). There are 15 residues in the CDR3. CDR3 residues: CASSSLGQGTDTQYF. CDR3 sequence (DNA): TGTGCCAGTAGTAGCCTTGGACAGGGGACAGATACGCAGTATTTT.

V gene TRBV10-1 combines with J gene TRBJ2-1; TRBD2 matches 12 bases. Germline V gene sequence: CDR1 WNHNN, CDR2 SYGVQD (reference sequence). This CDR3 has 15 residues. The J segment lost 4 bases and the V segment lost 8 bases, leaving 6 bases of the junction unmatched. The CDR3 reads CASSGLAGSYNEQFF. Here the CDR3 DNA reads TGCGCCAGCTCCGGACTAGCGGGGTCGTACAATGAGCAGTTCTTC.

With respect to this clone: At one of its ends the junction is not consistent with the germline gene, which may arise from a read error. The chain joins TRBV5-1 to TRBJ1-1; D unresolved. Germline V CDR1 and CDR2: SGHRS, YFSETQ. The CDR3 is 11 amino acids. The CDR3 protein is CASSLNTEAFF. The CDR3 bases are TGCGCCAGCAGCTTGAACACAGAAGCTTTCTTT.

This chain connects TRBV28 to TRBJ1-1, with D perhaps matching TRBD1 (5 bases). Trimming cost V 1 base and J 4 bases, with 10 bases left between them. The CDR3 contains 14 residues. Germline V gives CDR1 MDHEN, CDR2 SYDVKM. The CDR3 sequence is CASSLFRVVTEAFF. The CDR3 region has the DNA TGTGCCAGCAGTTTATTCAGGGTAGTCACTGAAGCTTTCTTT.

The V gene is TRBV5-6, the J gene TRBJ2-1, with TRBD2 matching 8 bases. There are 15 residues in the CDR3. V dropped 5 bases and J dropped 5; count of bases not matched to a gene: 9. Looked up from germline, CDR1 is SGHDT and CDR2 is YYEEEE. The CDR3 spells CASSAGGGFDNEQFF. DNA of the CDR3: TGTGCCAGCAGTGCGGGAGGCGGATTCGACAATGAGCAGTTCTTC. Filled out from reference TRBV5-6 and TRBJ2-1, the complete variable domain reads DAGVTQSPTHLIKTRGQQVTLRCSPKSGHDTVSWYQQALGQGPQFIFQYYEEEERQRGNFPDRFSGHQFPNYSSELNVNALLLGDSALYLCASSAGGGFDNEQFFGPGTRLTVL.

The chain employs TRBV5-6 and TRBJ2-7; 8 bases fit TRBD2. CDR1 and CDR2 (germline): SGHDT, YYEEEE. Trimming cost V 3 bases and J 0 bases; bases outside gene matches: 8. This CDR3 comprises 16 residues. The CDR3 spells CASSSTSVPNSYEQYF. The CDR3 DNA sequence: TGTGCCAGCAGCTCGACTAGCGTCCCAAACTCCTACGAGCAGTACTTC.

This clone counts as large (0.1 to 1%). This chain joins TRBV7-9 and TRBJ2-1, with 7 bases that match TRBD2. Trimming cost V 6 bases and J 14 bases; bases outside gene matches: 13. This CDR3 is 13 amino acids long. CDR1 and CDR2 from the germline V gene are SEHNR and FQNEAQ (reference sequence). CDR3 in amino acids: CASSPPTSPREFF. The CDR3 coding sequence is TGTGCCAGCAGTCCTCCGACTAGCCCCAGGGAGTTCTTC.

This clone was counted once. The chain couples TRBV27 to TRBJ2-3; 10 nucleotides agree with TRBD2. Looked up from germline, CDR1 is MNHEY and CDR2 is SMNVEV (reference sequence). The CDR3 covers 19 residues. The V gene end was trimmed by 4 bases and the J gene end by 2 bases; junction bases not matched to a gene: 15. CDR3 amino acids: CASSWVLPGTSVATDTQYF. In nucleotides, the CDR3 is TGTGCCAGCAGTTGGGTCTTACCCGGGACTAGCGTTGCCACAGATACGCAGTATTTT.

This sequence joins TRBV30 and TRBJ2-2; either TRBD1 or TRBD2 may supply D (5 bases each). CDR1 GTSNPN and CDR2 SVGIG come from the germline V gene (reference sequence). CDR3 length equals 15 residues. Trimming stripped 3 bases from V and 6 bases from J, with 17 bases between. The CDR3 sequence: CAWRPQGRTAGELFF. As DNA, the CDR3 is TGTGCCTGGAGACCCCAGGGACGGACCGCCGGGGAGCTGTTTTTT. Together with reference TRBV30 and TRBJ2-2, the CDR3 gives the full variable domain: SQTIHQWPATLVQPVGSPLSLECTVEGTSNPNLYWYRQAAGRGLQLLFYSVGIGQISSEVPQNLSASRPQDRQFILSSKKLLLSDSGFYLCAWRPQGRTAGELFFGEGSRLTVL.

The chain links TRBV19 to TRBJ1-5; tentatively, D is TRBD1 (6 bases). The CDR3 is 14 amino acids. V was clipped by 6 bases and J by 7 bases, with 16 bases between them. CDR1 is LNHDA and CDR2 is SQIVND in the germline V gene (reference sequence). CDR3 in DNA: TGTGCCAGTAGCGTGGACAGCCCTATCCAGCCCCAGCATTTT. Its protein product is CASSVDSPIQPQHF.

The chain joins TRBV5-5 to TRBJ2-7, with D tentatively TRBD1 (5 bases). Between the trimmed V and J ends, which lost 2 bases and 12 bases, there was a span of 12 bases. In germline, CDR1 is SGHKS, CDR2 YYEKEE (reference sequence). This CDR3 contains 11 residues. CDR3 in amino acids: CASSFDSHLYF. The CDR3 region has the DNA TGTGCCAGCAGCTTCGACAGCCATCTGTACTTC. Full variable domain (remainder filled in from reference TRBV5-5 and TRBJ2-7): DAGVTQSPTHLIKTRGQQVTLRCSPISGHKSVSWYQQVLGQGPQFIFQYYEKEERGRGNFPDRFSARQFPNYSSELNVNALLLGDSALYLCASSFDSHLYFGPGTRLTVT.

The V call is TRBV7-2, the J call TRBJ2-7; 9 bases fit TRBD1. The CDR3 consists of 13 residues. Germline trimming cut 4 bases from V and 4 bases from J; bases unmatched to any gene: 2. Germline V gene lookup returns CDR1 SGHTA and CDR2 FQGNSA. CDR3 coding DNA: TGTGCCAGCAGCTGGACAGGGGTGTACGAGCAGTACTTC. Residues: CASSWTGVYEQYF.